The source of this T cell receptor (beta chain) is a study of regulatory T cells in long-lasting Graves disease. Study-wide results and limits: Favoring TRBV28, TRBJ1-2 and TRBJ2-5 was a feature seen in persistent disease.

Time point described: persistent/refractory GD, antithyroid drugs over 5 years with positive TRAb. Preparation of the TCR library used RNA extracted from PBMCs. The EDTA tubes were filled with about 10 milliliters of drawn peripheral blood. Only a few counts were recorded for this clonotype. Its antigen is not known. The V gene's germline CDR1 is SNHLY and CDR2 FYNNEI. This CDR3 is 19 amino acids long. Trimming shortened V by 0 bases and J by 2 bases, and 21 bases separated the two germline ends. Sequencing libraries for TCR beta were prepared with iRepertoire HTBI primers and Arm-PCR of CDR3 regions. TCRdb reprocessed the multiplex PCR reads with MiXCR, giving one entry per CDR3 protein. The sample holds around 460,000 distinct CDR3 sequences, about a fifth seen once.

This sequence joins TRBV2 and TRBJ2-3, with TRBD2 as a possible D gene (6 bases). The sample was peripheral blood mononuclear cells (PBMCs), taken when the disease was refractory, from a patient treated with antithyroid drugs. The receptor's source is a female donor with Graves disease. CDR3 region: CASSEALLGLLQPTDTQYF. In DNA form, the CDR3 reads TGTGCCAGCAGTGAAGCGCTTCTGGGACTCCTGCAACCCACAGATACGCAGTATTTT.